This T cell receptor beta chain is from a study of T cells in Graves' hyperthyroidism and ophthalmopathy. This clonotype appeared once. Antigen: not known. General study points: Peripheral blood also featured most of the thyroid clonotypes expanded above 0.001.

The germline V gene encodes CDR1 MRHNA and CDR2 SNTAGT. J was trimmed by 3 bases and V by 5 bases; bases with no gene match: 27. CDR3 length equals 21 residues. Patients showing uncontrolled infection, other autoimmune disease, pregnancy or lactation were ineligible. Orbital computed tomography and thyroid ultrasound, together with serum TRAb and thyroxine and clinical symptoms, were used for diagnoses. RNA transcripts provided the source from which TCR beta CDR3 regions were amplified. The TCR CDR3 was amplified in a first-round RT-PCR using the HTBI primer set. TCRdb fed the multiplex PCR reads into MiXCR, producing one record per CDR3 protein. The sample records 500,000 to 550,000 distinct CDR3 sequences, 20% to 25% being singletons.

The origin of this receptor is a man aged 18-30 years with Graves' hyperthyroidism. This chain joins TRBV6-4 and TRBJ2-7; the match to TRBD1 covers 8 bases. The specimen sequenced was blood. CDR3 region: CASSPTPPTYRGTGPFYEQYF. CDR3 nucleotides: TGTGCCAGCAGTCCTACCCCGCCTACCTACCGCGGGACAGGACCGTTCTACGAGCAGTACTTC.